The 7 T cell receptor beta chains below all came from one sample that was sequenced in a study of CD4+ T cells in melanoma (dated 2022 in TCRdb). Libraries were constructed by the immunoSEQ multiplex PCR assay. TCRdb carries this immuneACCESS record with in-frame sequences only. Its versions omit some clonotypes, under half of them owing to an unresolved V gene in the studies checked, with the rest unexplained. Here the sample has roughly 52,000 clones; roughly three quarters occur a single time. In total, the top ten clones hold roughly 4.4% of the sample. The specimen sequenced was tumor tissue. These receptors all come from a human donor with melanoma.

This clone was picked up a small number of times. The chain joins TRBV19 to TRBJ1-1; a possible D gene is TRBD1 (6 bases). The CDR3 contains 13 residues. The germline V gene has CDR1 LNHDA and CDR2 SQIVND (reference sequence). Trimming pared 3 bases from V and 4 bases from J, leaving 9 bases between. In nucleotides, the CDR3 is TGTGCCAGTAGTATTCGGGGGCCCACTGAAGCTTTCTTT. Amino acid sequence: CASSIRGPTEAFF.

The chain recombines TRBV7-9 with TRBJ2-3; D is unresolved. This CDR3 has 13 amino acids. Trimming removed 5 bases from V and 4 bases from J, with 10 bases in between. Germline CDR1 reads SEHNR; CDR2 reads FQNEAQ (reference sequence). Here the CDR3 reads CASSAQLADTQYF. The CDR3 nucleotides read TGTGCCAGCAGCGCCCAATTGGCAGATACGCAGTATTTT.

The V gene is TRBV29-1, the J gene TRBJ2-7; 8 nucleotides line up with TRBD1. Trimming took 2 bases from V and 3 from J; bases not matched to a gene: 9. The germline V gene encodes CDR1 SQVTM and CDR2 ANQGSEA. This CDR3 contains 15 residues. The chain's CDR3 is CSVERTGGVGYEQYF. The CDR3 DNA reads as TGCAGCGTTGAAAGAACAGGGGGAGTAGGCTACGAGCAGTACTTC.

The chain carries TRBV6-1 and TRBJ1-1; weak D call: TRBD1 (5 bases). The CDR3 spans 15 residues. Trimming removed 0 bases from V and 1 base from J, with 9 bases in between. Germline values: CDR1 MNHNS, CDR2 SASEGT. The CDR3 nucleotides read TGTGCCAGCAGTGAAGCGGGGGAGGGGAACACTGAAGCTTTCTTT. Translation: CASSEAGEGNTEAFF.

The count of this clone is one. The rearrangement links TRBV7-2 to TRBJ2-3; TRBD2 agrees at 12 bases. V gave up 3 bases and J gave up 5 bases; unmatched junction bases: 6. Per germline, CDR1 SGHTA and CDR2 FQGNSA. The CDR3 is 16 amino acids. CDR3 sequence reads: CASSFPLAGGLDTQYF. The CDR3 coding sequence is TGTGCCAGCAGCTTTCCTCTAGCGGGGGGGTTAGATACGCAGTATTTT.

Many counts were recorded for this clone. The chain links TRBV6-5 to TRBJ1-1; 8 bases line up with TRBD1. Looked up from germline, CDR1 is MNHEY and CDR2 is SVGAGI. Germline trimming cut 5 bases from V and 5 bases from J; bases unmatched to any gene: 7. There are 14 residues in the CDR3. The CDR3 loop reads CASSPNRGGTEAFF. CDR3 bases: TGTGCCAGCAGTCCTAACAGGGGGGGTACTGAAGCTTTCTTT.

Written as DNA, the CDR3 is TGTGCCAGCAGCGTAAGAAGGGGGATTGACAATGAGCAGTTCTTC. This encodes CASSVRRGIDNEQFF. The V gene is TRBV9, the J gene TRBJ2-1, with D perhaps TRBD1 (6 bases). The V gene lost 1 base and the J gene lost 5 bases, with 13 bases spanning the gap. The germline V gene encodes CDR1 SGDLS and CDR2 YYNGEE. The CDR3 has 15 residues. Based on the CDR3 plus reference TRBV9 and TRBJ2-1, the full variable domain is DSGVTQTPKHLITATGQRVTLRCSPRSGDLSVYWYQQSLDQGLQFLIQYYNGEERAKGNILERFSAQQFPDLHSELNLSSLELGDSALYFCASSVRRGIDNEQFFGPGTRLTVL.